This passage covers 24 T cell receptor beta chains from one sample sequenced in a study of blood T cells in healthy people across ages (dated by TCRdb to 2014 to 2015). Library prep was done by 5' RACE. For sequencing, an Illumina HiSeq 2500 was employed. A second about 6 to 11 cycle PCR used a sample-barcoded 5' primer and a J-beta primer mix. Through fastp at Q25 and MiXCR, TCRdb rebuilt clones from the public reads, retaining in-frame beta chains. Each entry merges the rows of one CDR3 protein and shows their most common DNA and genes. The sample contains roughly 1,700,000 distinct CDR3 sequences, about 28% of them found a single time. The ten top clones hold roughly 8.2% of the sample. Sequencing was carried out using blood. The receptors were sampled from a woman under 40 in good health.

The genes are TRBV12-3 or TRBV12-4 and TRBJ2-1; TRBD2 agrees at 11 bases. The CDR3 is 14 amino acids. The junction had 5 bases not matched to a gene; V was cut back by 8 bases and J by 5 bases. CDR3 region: CASLTGLADNEQFF. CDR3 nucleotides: TGTGCCAGCCTTACGGGACTAGCGGACAATGAGCAGTTCTTC.

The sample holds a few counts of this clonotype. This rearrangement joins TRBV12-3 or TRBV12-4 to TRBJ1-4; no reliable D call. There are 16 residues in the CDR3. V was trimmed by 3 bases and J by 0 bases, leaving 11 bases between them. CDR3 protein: CASSLRRGATNEKLFF. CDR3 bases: TGTGCCAGCAGTTTGAGGCGCGGGGCAACTAATGAAAAACTGTTTTTT.

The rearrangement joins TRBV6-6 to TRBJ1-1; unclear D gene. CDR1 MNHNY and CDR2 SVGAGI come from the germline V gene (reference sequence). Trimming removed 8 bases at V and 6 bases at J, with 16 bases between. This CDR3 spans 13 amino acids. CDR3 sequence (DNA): TGTGCCAGCGAGTTGCTCCCGGAGTCTGAAGCTTTCTTT. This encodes CASELLPESEAFF.

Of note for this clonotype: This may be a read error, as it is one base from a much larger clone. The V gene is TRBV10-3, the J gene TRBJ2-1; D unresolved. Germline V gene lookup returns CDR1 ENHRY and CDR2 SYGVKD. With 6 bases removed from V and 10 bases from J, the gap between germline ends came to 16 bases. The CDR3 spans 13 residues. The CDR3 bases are TGTGCCATCAGGGGAACGACCGACTCCGAGCAGTTCTTC. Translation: CAIRGTTDSEQFF.

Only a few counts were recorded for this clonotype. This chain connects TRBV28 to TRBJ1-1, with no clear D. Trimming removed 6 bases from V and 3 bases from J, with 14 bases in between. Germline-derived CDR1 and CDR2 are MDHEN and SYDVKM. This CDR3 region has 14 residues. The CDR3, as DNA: TGTGCCAGCAGCACGCAAGCTCGGGACACTGAAGCTTTCTTT. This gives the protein CASSTQARDTEAFF.

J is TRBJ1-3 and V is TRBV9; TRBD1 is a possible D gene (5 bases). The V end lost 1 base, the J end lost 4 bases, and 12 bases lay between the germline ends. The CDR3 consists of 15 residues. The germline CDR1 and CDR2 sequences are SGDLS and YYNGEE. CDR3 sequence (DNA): TGTGCCAGCAGCGTATCCGGGGCGTTCGGAAACACCATATATTTT. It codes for CASSVSGAFGNTIYF. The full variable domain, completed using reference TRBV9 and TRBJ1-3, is DSGVTQTPKHLITATGQRVTLRCSPRSGDLSVYWYQQSLDQGLQFLIQYYNGEERAKGNILERFSAQQFPDLHSELNLSSLELGDSALYFCASSVSGAFGNTIYFGEGSWLTVV.

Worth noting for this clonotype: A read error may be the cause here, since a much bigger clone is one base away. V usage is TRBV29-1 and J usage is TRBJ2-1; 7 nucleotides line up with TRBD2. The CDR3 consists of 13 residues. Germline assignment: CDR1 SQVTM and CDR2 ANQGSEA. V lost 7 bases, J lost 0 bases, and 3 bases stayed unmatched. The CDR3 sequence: CSDGGVSYNEQFF. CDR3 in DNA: TGCAGCGATGGGGGGGTCTCCTACAATGAGCAGTTCTTC.

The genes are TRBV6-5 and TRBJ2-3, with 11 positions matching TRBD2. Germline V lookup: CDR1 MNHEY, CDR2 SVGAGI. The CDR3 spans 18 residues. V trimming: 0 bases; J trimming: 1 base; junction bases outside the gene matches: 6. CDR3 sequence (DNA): TGTGCCAGCAGTTACTCGCCGGCTAGCGGGAGGCGCACAGATACGCAGTATTTT. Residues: CASSYSPASGRRTDTQYF.

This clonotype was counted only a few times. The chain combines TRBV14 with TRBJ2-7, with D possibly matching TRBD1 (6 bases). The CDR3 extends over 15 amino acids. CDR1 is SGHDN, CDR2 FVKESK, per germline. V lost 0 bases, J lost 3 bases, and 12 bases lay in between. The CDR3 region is CASSQDFTGFYEQYF. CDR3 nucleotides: TGTGCCAGCAGCCAAGATTTTACAGGGTTCTACGAGCAGTACTTC.

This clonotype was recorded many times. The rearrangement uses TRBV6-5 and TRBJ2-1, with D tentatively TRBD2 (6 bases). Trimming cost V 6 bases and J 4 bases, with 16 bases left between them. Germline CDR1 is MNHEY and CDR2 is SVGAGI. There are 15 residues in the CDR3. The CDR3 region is CASSPQRVTYNEQFF. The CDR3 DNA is TGTGCCAGCAGCCCCCAGCGGGTCACATACAATGAGCAGTTCTTC.

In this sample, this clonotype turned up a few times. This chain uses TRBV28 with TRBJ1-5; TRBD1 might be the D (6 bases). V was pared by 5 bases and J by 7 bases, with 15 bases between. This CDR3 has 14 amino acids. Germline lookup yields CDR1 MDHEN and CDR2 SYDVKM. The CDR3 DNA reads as TGTGCCAGCAGTGTGGGGGGGCTTCGACAGCCCCAGCATTTT. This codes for CASSVGGLRQPQHF.

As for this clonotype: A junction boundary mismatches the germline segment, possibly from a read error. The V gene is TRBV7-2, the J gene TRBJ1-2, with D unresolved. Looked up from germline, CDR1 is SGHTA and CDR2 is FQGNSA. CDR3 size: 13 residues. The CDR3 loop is CASNLQGNYGYTF. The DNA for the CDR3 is TGTGCCAGCAACTTACAAGGGAACTATGGCTACACCTTC. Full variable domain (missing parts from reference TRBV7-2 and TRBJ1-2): GAGVSQSPSNKVTEKGKDVELRCDPISGHTALYWYRQSLGQGLEFLIYFQGNSAPDKSGLPSDRFSAERTGGSVSTLTIQRTQQEDSAVYLCASNLQGNYGYTFGSGTRLTVV.

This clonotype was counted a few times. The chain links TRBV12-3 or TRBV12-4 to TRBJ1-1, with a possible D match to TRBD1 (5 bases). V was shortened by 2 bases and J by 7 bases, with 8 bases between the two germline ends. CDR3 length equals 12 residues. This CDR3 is CASSLRQREAFF. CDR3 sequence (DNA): TGTGCCAGCAGTTTAAGACAGCGTGAAGCTTTCTTT.

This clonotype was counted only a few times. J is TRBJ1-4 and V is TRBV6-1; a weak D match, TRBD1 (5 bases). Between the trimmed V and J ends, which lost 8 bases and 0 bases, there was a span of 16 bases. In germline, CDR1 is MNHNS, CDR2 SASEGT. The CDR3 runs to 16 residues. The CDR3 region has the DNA TGTGCCAGCGCTCAGGGACTTACTGCAACTAATGAAAAACTGTTTTTT. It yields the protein CASAQGLTATNEKLFF.

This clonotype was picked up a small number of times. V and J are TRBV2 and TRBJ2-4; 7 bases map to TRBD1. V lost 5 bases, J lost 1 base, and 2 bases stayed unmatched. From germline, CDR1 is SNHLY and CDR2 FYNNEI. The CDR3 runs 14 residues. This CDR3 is CASSTDRAKNIQYF. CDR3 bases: TGTGCCAGCAGTACGGACAGGGCCAAAAACATTCAGTACTTC.

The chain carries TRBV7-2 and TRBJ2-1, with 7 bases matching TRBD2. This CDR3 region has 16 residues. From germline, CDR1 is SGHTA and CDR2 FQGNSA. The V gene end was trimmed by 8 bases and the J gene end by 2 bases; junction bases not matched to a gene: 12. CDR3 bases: TGTGCCAGCGGCCCCTCGGCGGGAGTCACCTACAATGAGCAGTTCTTC. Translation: CASGPSAGVTYNEQFF.

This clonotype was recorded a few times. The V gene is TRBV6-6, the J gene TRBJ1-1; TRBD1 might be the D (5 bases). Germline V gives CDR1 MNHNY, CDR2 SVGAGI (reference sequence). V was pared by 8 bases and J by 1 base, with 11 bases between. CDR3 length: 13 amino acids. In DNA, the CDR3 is TGTGCCAGCCTGCGGGGGGAGAACACTGAAGCTTTCTTT. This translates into CASLRGENTEAFF.

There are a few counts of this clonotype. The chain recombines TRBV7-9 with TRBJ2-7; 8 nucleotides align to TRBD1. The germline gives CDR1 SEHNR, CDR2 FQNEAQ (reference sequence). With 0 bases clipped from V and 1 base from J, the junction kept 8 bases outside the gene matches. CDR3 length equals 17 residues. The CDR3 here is CASSLASGTGLSYEQYF. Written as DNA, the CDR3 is TGTGCCAGCAGCTTAGCAAGTGGGACAGGACTGTCCTACGAGCAGTACTTC.

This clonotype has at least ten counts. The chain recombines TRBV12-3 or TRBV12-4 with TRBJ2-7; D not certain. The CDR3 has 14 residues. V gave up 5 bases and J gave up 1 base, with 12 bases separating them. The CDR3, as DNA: TGTGCCAGCAGTCGACAAAGGGATTCCTACGAGCAGTACTTC. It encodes CASSRQRDSYEQYF.

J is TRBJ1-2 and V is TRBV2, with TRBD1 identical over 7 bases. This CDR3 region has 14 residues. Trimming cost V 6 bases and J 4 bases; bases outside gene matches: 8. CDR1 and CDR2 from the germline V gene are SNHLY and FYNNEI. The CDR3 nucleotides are TGTGCCAGCAGCGAGGGGGCGCCTCGCTATGGCTACACCTTC. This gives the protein CASSEGAPRYGYTF.

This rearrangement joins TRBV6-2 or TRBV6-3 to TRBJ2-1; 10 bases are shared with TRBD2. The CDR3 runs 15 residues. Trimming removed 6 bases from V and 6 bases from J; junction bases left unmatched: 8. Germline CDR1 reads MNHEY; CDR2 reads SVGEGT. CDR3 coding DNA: TGTGCCAGCAGGGACTCTAGCGGGGGATTCAATGAGCAGTTCTTC. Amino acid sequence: CASRDSSGGFNEQFF.

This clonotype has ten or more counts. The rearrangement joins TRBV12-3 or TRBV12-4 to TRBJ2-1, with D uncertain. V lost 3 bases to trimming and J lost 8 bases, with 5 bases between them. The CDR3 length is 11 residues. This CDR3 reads CASSFGYEQFF. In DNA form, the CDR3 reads TGTGCCAGCAGTTTCGGCTATGAGCAGTTCTTC.

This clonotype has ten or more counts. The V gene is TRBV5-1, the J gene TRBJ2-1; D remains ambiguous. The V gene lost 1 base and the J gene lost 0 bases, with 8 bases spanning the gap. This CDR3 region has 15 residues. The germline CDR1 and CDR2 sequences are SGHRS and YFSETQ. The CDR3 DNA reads TGCGCCAGCAGCTTGACGGTGAGCTCCTACAATGAGCAGTTCTTC. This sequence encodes CASSLTVSSYNEQFF.

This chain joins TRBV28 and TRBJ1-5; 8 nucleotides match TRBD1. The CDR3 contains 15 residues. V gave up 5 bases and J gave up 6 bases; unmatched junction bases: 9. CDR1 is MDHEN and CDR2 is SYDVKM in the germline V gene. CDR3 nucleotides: TGTGCCAGCAGTGTAACTGACAGGGGCTTTCAGCCCCAGCATTTT. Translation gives CASSVTDRGFQPQHF. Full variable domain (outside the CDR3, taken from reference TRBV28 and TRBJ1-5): DVKVTQSSRYLVKRTGEKVFLECVQDMDHENMFWYRQDPGLGLRLIYFSYDVKMKEKGDIPEGYSVSREKKERFSLILESASTNQTSMYLCASSVTDRGFQPQHFGDGTRLSIL.